What follows is one TCR beta chain and its context. The data were taken from a study of cytomegalovirus exposure and HLA in healthy donors. The PCR had 60 Vbeta and 13 Jbeta primers. TCRdb's table, derived via immunoSEQ multiplex PCR, lists solely in-frame clones and lacks some. This sample carries more than 45,000 clones, with 10% to 15% going to the ten biggest clones. This CDR3 has 14 amino acids. Per germline, CDR1 SNHLY and CDR2 FYNNEI. V shed 4 bases, J shed 4 bases, and the junction held 6 bases outside the gene matches. Sequencing used PBMCs. The receptor's source is a young woman in good health and CMV-seropositive. The rearrangement uses TRBV2 and TRBJ2-7; 8 nucleotides line up with TRBD2. In DNA form, the CDR3 reads TGTGCCAGCAGTGCTTACGGGGGGGGTTACGAGCAGTACTTC. Residues: CASSAYGGGYEQYF.